Sequencing of this T cell receptor (beta chain) was carried out in a study of blood T cell repertoires in COVID-19. From germline, CDR1 is SGHDN and CDR2 FVKESK. The V end lost 4 bases, the J end lost 6 bases, and 10 bases lay between the germline ends. The CDR3 spans 12 residues. Self-reported history from a screening survey and questionnaire set each donor's cohort. Original handling: Researchers report that nucleated cell counts were estimated from reference gene primer amplification. The assay was immunoSEQ multiplex PCR, and TCRdb's table has in-frame clones only and misses some. V, J and clone size are taken as reported in that table, and D and trimming were inferred from the DNA itself. The sample holds roughly 250,000 clones; approximately 83% are singletons and the top ten take less than 4%.

The clonotype originates from a woman in her forties with acute COVID-19. V gene TRBV14 combines with J gene TRBJ2-7; D is possibly TRBD2 (6 bases). Input material: PBMCs or T cells enriched from blood (not recorded which). The CDR3 nucleotides are TGTGCCAGCAGCCCCCTGGAGGGCGAGCAGTACTTC. Amino acids: CASSPLEGEQYF.